The sequence of this TCR beta chain was determined in a study of beta chain features in type 1 diabetes. Overall study context: In age, gender and cell yields, patients were similar to healthy donors. Whole-study findings and limits: Any HLA-type effect on TCRB rearrangement remained unresolved here. Researchers report that Type 1 diabetes patients had moderately but significantly shorter TCRB CDR3s across all four CD4+ subsets.

Germline V lookup: CDR1 MGHDK, CDR2 SYGVNS. This CDR3 comprises 17 residues. The ends lost 5 bases at V and 3 bases at J; junction bases unmatched: 12. With respect to this clone: Its cognate antigen is unknown.

Cell sorting via CD45RO/CCR7/CD25/CD127/CD95/CD27 was performed to obtain CD4+ naive, central memory, regulatory and stem cell-like memory cells. Of the isolated RNA, all was reverse transcribed, and so the sequenced material was expressed TCRB transcripts. Here immunoSEQ multiplex PCR was the method, and the copy in TCRdb shows in-frame clones only, minus some. The sample includes hundreds of thousands of clones, over 25% of them seen just once. The receptor's source is a man younger than 35 in good health. The genes are TRBV25-1 and TRBJ1-1; 10 nucleotides match TRBD1. Material: naive CD4+ T cells from blood. The CDR3 sequence: CASSNRQGAFVDTEAFF. The CDR3 region has the DNA TGTGCCAGCAGTAATAGACAGGGGGCGTTTGTTGACACTGAAGCTTTCTTT.